Below are 9 T cell receptor beta chains sequenced from a single sample in a study of blood T cell repertoires in COVID-19. TCRdb keeps only in-frame clones here, not all; method: immunoSEQ multiplex PCR. The table lists over 110,000 clones, less than 90% of them singletons, with 4.5% to 7% in the top ten. Sequenced sample: PBMCs or T cells enriched from blood (not recorded which). The source of these receptors is a man aged 35 to 55 with acute COVID-19.

The chain is built from TRBV10-3 and TRBJ2-3; weak D call: TRBD2 (6 bases). CDR1 is ENHRY, CDR2 SYGVKD, per germline. Trimming cost V 3 bases and J 6 bases, with 22 bases left between them. This CDR3 is 17 amino acids long. The CDR3 nucleotides are TGTGCCATCAGTGACCCTATGGTGGGGGGAAGGTCTGATACGCAGTATTTT. Amino acids: CAISDPMVGGRSDTQYF.

The V call is TRBV27, the J call TRBJ2-7; D is perhaps TRBD2 (5 bases). Germline V lookup: CDR1 MNHEY, CDR2 SMNVEV (reference sequence). The CDR3 consists of 19 residues. V shed 5 bases and J shed 3 bases, with 29 bases lying between them. DNA for the CDR3: TGTGCCAGCAGTCGTATTCGTACTAGGACGGGATCGATTCGCTACGAGCAGTACTTC. Translation gives CASSRIRTRTGSIRYEQYF.

The chain uses TRBV4-3 and TRBJ2-2; D is unresolved. This CDR3 has 15 residues. Germline V gene data show CDR1 as LGHNA and CDR2 as YSLEER. Between the trimmed V and J ends, which lost 6 bases and 2 bases, there was a span of 13 bases. CDR3 loop: CASSSLAANTGELFF. The CDR3 DNA is TGCGCCAGCAGTTCCCTGGCGGCAAACACCGGGGAGCTGTTTTTT.

This chain uses TRBV2 with TRBJ1-1; 9 bases map to TRBD1. The V segment lost 8 bases and the J segment 5 bases; nucleotides outside the gene matches: 6. The CDR3 contains 13 residues. Looked up from germline, CDR1 is SNHLY and CDR2 is FYNNEI. CDR3 residues: CASARTGVTEAFF. The CDR3 DNA is TGTGCCAGCGCCCGGACAGGGGTTACTGAAGCTTTCTTT. The variable domain in full, with the rest retrieved from reference TRBV2 and TRBJ1-1, is EPEVTQTPSHQVTQMGQEVILRCVPISNHLYFYWYRQILGQKVEFLVSFYNNEISEKSEIFDDQFSVERPDGSNFTLKIRSTKLEDSAMYFCASARTGVTEAFFGQGTRLTVV.

V gene TRBV28 combines with J gene TRBJ2-5, with TRBD2 identical over 11 bases. CDR1 is MDHEN, CDR2 SYDVKM, per germline. CDR3 size: 13 residues. J was trimmed by 3 bases and V by 6 bases; bases with no gene match: 0. CDR3 sequence reads: CASRGLAEETQYF. DNA for the CDR3: TGTGCCAGCAGGGGACTAGCGGAAGAGACCCAGTACTTC.

The CDR3 loop reads CASSGDAGVGEQYF. In DNA, the CDR3 is TGTGCCAGTTCCGGGGACGCGGGGGTGGGCGAGCAGTACTTC. This rearrangement joins TRBV3-1 (or the pseudogene TRBV3-2) to TRBJ2-7; 7 bases agree with TRBD2. The CDR3 has 14 amino acids. V lost 9 bases, J lost 6 bases, and 14 bases stayed unmatched. Germline V gene data show CDR1 as LGHDT and CDR2 as YNNKEL (reference sequence).

The chain combines TRBV4-3 with TRBJ1-6; D ambiguous. This CDR3 region has 15 residues. The ends were cut back, 1 base at V and 4 bases at J, with 8 bases in the middle. The germline CDR1 and CDR2 sequences are LGHNA and YSLEER. The CDR3 DNA reads TGCGCCAGCAGCCAAGGGGGAGGGTATAATTCACCCCTCCACTTT. This sequence encodes CASSQGGGYNSPLHF.

This clone was recorded a few times. The rearrangement links TRBV30 to TRBJ2-3; D is ambiguous. Germline V CDR1 and CDR2: GTSNPN, SVGIG (reference sequence). The CDR3 runs to 12 residues. V was cut by 2 bases and J by 6 bases, with 9 bases left in between. This CDR3 reads CAWSPPADTQYF. CDR3 nucleotides: TGTGCCTGGAGTCCCCCCGCGGATACGCAGTATTTT.

This clone came up a few times. This chain joins TRBV5-5 and TRBJ2-2, with D unclear. Germline V gene sequence: CDR1 SGHKS, CDR2 YYEKEE (reference sequence). V gave up 1 base and J gave up 4 bases, with 14 bases separating them. The CDR3 has 16 amino acids. The CDR3 sequence: CASSLSLSLSTGELFF. CDR3 coding DNA: TGTGCCAGCAGCTTGTCCCTCAGTCTTTCCACCGGGGAGCTGTTTTTT.